The entry that follows covers one T cell receptor (beta chain) sequence. Its specificity is not known. The table came from immunoSEQ multiplex PCR; TCRdb's copy has only in-frame clones and leaves some out. Among 75,000 to 95,000 clones, roughly 94% were seen once, and the ten largest hold roughly 5.1%. The source of the sample is a study of resident and recirculating memory T cells in vitiligo. Study summary: Each patient gave two lesional and two nonlesional epidermal shave biopsies, plus PBMCs.

The study, taken as a whole, reports: Clonality differed among vitiligo lesions, with no unique dominant clone.

V shed 0 bases and J shed 9 bases, with 12 bases lying between them. CDR1 is SGHTA and CDR2 is FQGNSA in the germline V gene. The CDR3 has 14 amino acids. No change in lesions over the prior 6 months defined stable disease. Patients who had received treatment within the previous three months were excluded. J is TRBJ2-1 and V is TRBV7-2; D not resolved. The sample taken for sequencing was blood. This receptor was identified in a male donor with vitiligo. The DNA for the CDR3 is TGTGCCAGCAGCTTAGCTGGGCGCGTCGGTGAGCAGTTCTTC. It translates to CASSLAGRVGEQFF.